Listed below are T cell receptor beta chains from one sample, sequenced in a study of T-cell reconstitution after alpha-beta-depleted transplantation in children. TCRdb re-analysed the PCR reads in MiXCR, keeping a single row per CDR3 protein. This table has about 360,000 distinct CDR3 sequences, 13% appearing once. The sequenced sample was PBMCs, obtained from the stem cell graft. These receptors originate from a human donor who donated a stem cell graft to a child with Fanconi anemia. Each CDR3 is given with its conserved first and last residue. D genes are given only for firm matches. Some rows mark clone size as missing; the rest say once, few, many or name a class of expanded clone.

len,v_gene,d_gene,j_gene,abundance,CDR3aa,CDR3nt
13,TRBV20-1,-,TRBJ2-1,-,CSATGGVYNEQFF,TGCAGTGCCACAGGCGGGGTCTACAATGAGCAGTTCTTC
16,TRBV7-9,TRBD1,TRBJ2-1,few,CASSLGTGILHNEQFF,TGTGCCAGCAGCTTAGGGACAGGAATATTGCACAATGAGCAGTTCTTC
13,TRBV9,-,TRBJ1-2,few,CASSLTYPYGYTF,TGTGCCAGCAGCCTTACTTATCCCTATGGCTACACCTTC
17,TRBV7-8,-,TRBJ2-2,many,CASSFGPAGTYTGELFF,TGTGCCAGCAGCTTCGGGCCCGCGGGGACCTACACCGGGGAGCTGTTTTTT
15,TRBV30,TRBD2,TRBJ2-5,-,CAWGLTSGGGETQYF,TGTGCCTGGGGTTTAACTAGCGGGGGCGGGGAGACCCAGTACTTC
14,TRBV6-5,TRBD1,TRBJ2-5,many,CASSFTGDKETQYF,TGTGCCAGCAGTTTCACAGGGGACAAGGAGACCCAGTACTTC
16,TRBV4-3,-,TRBJ1-3,-,CASSEDSGTSGNTIYF,TGCGCCAGCAGCGAAGACAGTGGGACCTCTGGAAACACCATATATTTT
14,TRBV5-6,-,TRBJ1-2,-,CASSYYQGAGGYTF,TGTGCCAGCAGCTACTATCAGGGTGCGGGCGGCTACACCTTC
15,TRBV2,-,TRBJ2-1,-,CASSETPLTYNEQFF,TGTGCCAGCAGTGAAACGCCTCTTACCTACAATGAGCAGTTCTTC
12,TRBV11-3,-,TRBJ2-1,-,CASSLGLDKQFF,TGTGCCAGCAGCTTAGGACTAGATAAGCAGTTCTTC
16,TRBV5-1,TRBD2,TRBJ2-5,-,CASSLGLAGEQETQYF,TGCGCCAGCAGCTTGGGACTAGCGGGAGAGCAAGAGACCCAGTACTTC
15,TRBV2,-,TRBJ2-3,-,CASREFRPPPDTQYF,TGTGCCAGCAGGGAGTTTAGACCCCCCCCAGATACGCAGTATTTT
13,TRBV19,-,TRBJ2-1,few,CATLATTRNEQFF,TGTGCCACCCTAGCGACAACCAGGAATGAGCAGTTCTTC
17,TRBV5-1,-,TRBJ2-3,few,CASSIGDLQKNTDTQYF,TGCGCCAGCAGCATCGGGGACCTCCAGAAAAACACAGATACGCAGTATTTT
14,TRBV7-2,-,TRBJ1-1,many,CASSLLTANTEAFF,TGTGCCAGCAGTCTCCTCACAGCGAACACTGAAGCTTTCTTT
12,TRBV12-3/TRBV12-4,-,TRBJ2-5,-,CASSLYPETQYF,TGTGCCAGCAGTTTATATCCGGAGACCCAGTACTTC
18,TRBV7-8,-,TRBJ1-1,many,CASTKTNTRGARNTEAFF,TGTGCCAGCACCAAGACCAATACTAGGGGGGCGAGGAACACTGAAGCTTTCTTT
16,TRBV12-3/TRBV12-4,TRBD2,TRBJ2-7,-,CASSLSSGGPTYEQYF,TGTGCCAGCAGTTTGTCGAGCGGGGGCCCTACCTACGAGCAGTACTTC
17,TRBV2,TRBD2,TRBJ2-1,few,CASSDAGITGGYNEQFF,TGTGCCAGCAGTGACGCCGGGATAACGGGGGGTTACAATGAGCAGTTCTTC
15,TRBV6-1,TRBD1,TRBJ1-1,-,CASSEVAGGSTEAFF,TGTGCCAGCAGTGAAGTAGCAGGGGGTAGCACTGAAGCTTTCTTT